This T cell receptor beta chain was retrieved from a study of blood T cell repertoires in COVID-19. The assay was immunoSEQ multiplex PCR, and TCRdb's table has in-frame clones only and misses some. The sample lists 25,000 to 35,000 clones, approximately 80% occurring once. Per germline, CDR1 MNHEY and CDR2 SVGEGT. The ends lost 2 bases at V and 2 bases at J; junction bases unmatched: 10. This CDR3 is built from 17 residues. The rearrangement links TRBV6-2 or TRBV6-3 to TRBJ2-3; 7 bases are a match to TRBD2. The clonotype comes from a woman aged 80 or older with acute or convalescent COVID-19. The specimen was peripheral blood. This CDR3 is CASSYPASGTLTDTQYF. DNA for the CDR3: TGTGCCAGCAGTTACCCGGCGAGCGGGACCCTCACAGATACGCAGTATTTT.